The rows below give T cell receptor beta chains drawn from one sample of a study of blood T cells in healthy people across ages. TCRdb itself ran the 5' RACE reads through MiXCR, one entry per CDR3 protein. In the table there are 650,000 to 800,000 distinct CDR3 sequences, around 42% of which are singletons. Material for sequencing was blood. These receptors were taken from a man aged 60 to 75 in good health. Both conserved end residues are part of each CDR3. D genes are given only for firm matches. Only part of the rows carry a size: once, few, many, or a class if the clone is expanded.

CDR3: CASSFGGARGLMTETQYF; DNA: TGTGCCAGCAGTTTTGGGGGAGCCAGGGGGCTAATGACGGAGACCCAGTACTTC; V: TRBV12-3/TRBV12-4; size: NA; D: TRBD1; J: TRBJ2-5
CDR3: CASRGPQETRYF; DNA: TGCGCCAGCAGGGGACCACAAGAGACCCGGTACTTC; V: TRBV5-1; size: NA; D: NA; J: TRBJ2-7
CDR3: CASSLEAGSDEQYF; DNA: TGTGCCAGCAGCTTGGAGGCCGGGAGCGACGAGCAGTACTTC; V: TRBV11-2; size: NA; D: NA; J: TRBJ2-7
CDR3: CASSESKTGGNEKLFF; DNA: TGTGCCAGCAGTGAAAGTAAGACAGGGGGTAATGAAAAACTGTTTTTT; V: TRBV25-1; size: NA; D: TRBD1; J: TRBJ1-4
CDR3: CASSLGPGGGNEQFF; DNA: TGTGCCAGCAGCTTAGGCCCGGGTGGGGGCAATGAGCAGTTCTTC; V: TRBV11-3; size: NA; D: NA; J: TRBJ2-1
CDR3: CASRTTGRETQYF; DNA: TGTGCCAGCAGAACGACAGGGAGGGAGACCCAGTACTTC; V: TRBV6-6; size: few; D: NA; J: TRBJ2-5
CDR3: CASSSPGTGYYEQYF; DNA: TGTGCCAGCAGTTCCCCCGGGACAGGGTACTACGAGCAGTACTTC; V: TRBV6-2/TRBV6-3; size: NA; D: TRBD1; J: TRBJ2-7
CDR3: CAISESSQVDEQFF; DNA: TGTGCCATCAGTGAGTCGTCCCAGGTCGATGAGCAGTTCTTC; V: TRBV10-3; size: once; D: NA; J: TRBJ2-1
CDR3: CASSLVAGEVETQYF; DNA: TGTGCCAGCAGCTTAGTAGCGGGGGAAGTGGAGACCCAGTACTTC; V: TRBV7-2; size: NA; D: TRBD2; J: TRBJ2-5
CDR3: CASGTGGELTEAFF; DNA: TGTGCCAGTGGGACAGGGGGCGAACTCACTGAAGCTTTCTTT; V: TRBV28; size: once; D: TRBD1; J: TRBJ1-1
CDR3: CSGLSGWDYTF; DNA: TGCAGCGGATTATCAGGGTGGGACTACACCTTC; V: TRBV29-1; size: many; D: NA; J: TRBJ1-2
CDR3: CSAKTTAPYEQYF; DNA: TGCAGTGCGAAAACGACGGCCCCCTACGAGCAGTACTTC; V: TRBV20-1; size: few; D: NA; J: TRBJ2-7
CDR3: CASSPMTGLREQYF; DNA: TGTGCCAGCAGTCCAATGACAGGGCTCCGCGAGCAGTACTTC; V: TRBV27; size: few; D: TRBD1; J: TRBJ2-7
CDR3: CASSVSQLSGELFF; DNA: TGTGCCAGCAGCGTATCACAGCTCTCGGGGGAGCTGTTTTTT; V: TRBV9; size: NA; D: NA; J: TRBJ2-2
CDR3: CAWSVDPQVHEQYF; DNA: TGTGCCTGGAGTGTAGACCCCCAAGTCCACGAGCAGTACTTC; V: TRBV30; size: few; D: NA; J: TRBJ2-7